This T cell receptor beta chain is drawn from a study of control samples from healthy donors and cancer patients. The CDR3 spans 16 residues. V was pared by 4 bases and J by 4 bases, with 8 bases of the junction left unmatched. Germline V lookup: CDR1 MGHRA, CDR2 YSYEKL. Using immunoSEQ multiplex PCR, the repertoire was profiled, and TCRdb retains in-frame clones only, with some absent. The table lists about 65,000 clones, 75% to 95% of them singletons. Source material: PBMCs. This clonotype originated in a woman aged 45 to 65 with colorectal cancer. The V call is TRBV4-1, the J call TRBJ2-1; 9 bases line up with TRBD2. CDR3 nucleotide sequence: TGCGCCAGCAGCCCCCGGGAGCTAGCGGGATACAATGAGCAGTTCTTC. Its protein is CASSPRELAGYNEQFF.